The rows below give T cell receptor beta chains drawn from one sample of a study of metastatic and nonmetastatic thyroid tumors. TCRdb re-analyzed the PCR reads using MiXCR. This repertoire shows fewer than 11,000 clones, 32% found once; its top ten account for approximately 5%. What was sequenced was tumor tissue. The receptors originated from a female donor with papillary thyroid cancer or a benign thyroid nodule (not recorded which). Some clones in this sample may be carry-over from other donors' samples. The CDR3 runs from the conserved cysteine through the conserved F or W. D genes are given only for firm matches. Size tells how often a clone was seen (once, few, many) or the class of an expanded clone, and some rows leave it out.

v_gene	j_gene	abundance	d_gene	CDR3nt	CDR3aa
TRBV28	TRBJ2-3	few	.	TGTGCCAGCATCCCCTTCAGCGCGAGGGCCTCAGATACGCAGTATTTT	CASIPFSARASDTQYF
TRBV11-2	TRBJ1-2	.	.	TGTGCCAGCAGTCCTACTCGAACGATGACGGATGGCTACACCTTC	CASSPTRTMTDGYTF
TRBV5-1	TRBJ2-2	.	TRBD2	TGCGCCAGCAGCTTGGGGTCTAGCGGGGAGATCGGGGAGCTGTTTTTT	CASSLGSSGEIGELFF
TRBV4-1	TRBJ1-4	.	.	TGCGCCAGCAGCCAATTAGGCAGGGGAGGCTGGGGTGCCTTTTTT	CASSQLGRGGWGAFF
TRBV28	TRBJ2-7	few	TRBD1	TGTGCCAGCAGTCTTAGGACAGGGGGAGGTTCTTACGAGCAGTACTTC	CASSLRTGGGSYEQYF
TRBV28	TRBJ1-5	.	TRBD1	TGTGCCAGCAGGACAGGGGCTAGCAATCAGCCCCAGCATTTT	CASRTGASNQPQHF
TRBV6-1	TRBJ1-2	few	TRBD1	TGTGCCAGCAGGGACAGGATATCCTACATGGAGGTCTACACCTTC	CASRDRISYMEVYTF
TRBV6-1	TRBJ1-3	few	.	TGTGCCAGCAGTGAGCAGGGCACTGGAAACACCATATATTTT	CASSEQGTGNTIYF
TRBV20-1	TRBJ1-1	.	.	TGCAGTGCTAGAGTGAACACTGAAGCTTTCTTT	CSARVNTEAFF
TRBV5-1	TRBJ1-1	.	TRBD1	TGCGCCAGCAGCCGCACGGGACAGGGAAATACTGAAGCTTTCTTT	CASSRTGQGNTEAFF
TRBV28	TRBJ2-1	.	TRBD1	TGTGCCAGCAATGCAAAAAAGGGGACAGTAGCTTTTAACTTCTTC	CASNAKKGTVAFNFF
TRBV27	TRBJ2-2	.	.	TGTGCCAGCAGTTTCCAGTCGAACACCGGGGAGCTGTTTTTT	CASSFQSNTGELFF
TRBV12-3/TRBV12-4	TRBJ2-5	.	.	TGTGCCAGCAGTTTAATTCCGGGGCGCGGGAAACGAGAGACCCAGTACTTC	CASSLIPGRGKRETQYF
TRBV15	TRBJ2-1	medium-sized	TRBD2	TGTGCCACCGGGACTAGCGCCTACAATGAGCAGTTCTTC	CATGTSAYNEQFF
TRBV12-3/TRBV12-4	TRBJ2-7	.	.	TGTGCCAGCAGTTTAGAGTTTGGGCAGTACTTC	CASSLEFGQYF
TRBV7-9	TRBJ2-3	.	.	TGTGCCGGCGACCCAGATACGCAGTATTTT	CAGDPDTQYF
TRBV20-1	TRBJ2-7	few	TRBD1	TGCAGTGCTACCGGGACAGGGAACTACGAGCAGTACTTC	CSATGTGNYEQYF
TRBV18	TRBJ1-1	.	TRBD1	TGTGCCAGCTCACCCAGAGGATGGGACAGCCCCAACACTGAAGCTTTCTTT	CASSPRGWDSPNTEAFF
TRBV4-1	TRBJ1-5	many	.	TGCGCCAGCAGCCAAGTCCCAGGGAGCAATCAGCCCCAGCATTTT	CASSQVPGSNQPQHF
TRBV15	TRBJ2-5	few	.	TGTGCCACCAGCAGAGAGGGGGCTTGGGAGACCCAGTACTTC	CATSREGAWETQYF
TRBV6-2/TRBV6-3	TRBJ2-6	.	.	TGTGCCAGCAGTTACGAAAGCTCTGGGGCCAACTTCCTGACTTTC	CASSYESSGANFLTF
TRBV7-6	TRBJ2-1	medium-sized	TRBD2	TGTGCCAGCAGCTTTCTATCTGGGGACTACTTAAATGAGCAGTTCTTC	CASSFLSGDYLNEQFF
TRBV12-3/TRBV12-4	TRBJ1-2	medium-sized	TRBD1	TGTGCCAGCAGTTTAGACCGTGACAGGGGCTATGGCTACACCTTC	CASSLDRDRGYGYTF
TRBV7-8	TRBJ2-7	.	.	TGTGCCAGCAGCTTAGGAGGTGGGCAGTACTTC	CASSLGGGQYF
TRBV9	TRBJ1-1	.	.	TGTGCCAGCAGCGTAGTCTCAGAGGCGAACACTGAAGCTTTCTTT	CASSVVSEANTEAFF
TRBV25-1	TRBJ2-3	medium-sized	TRBD2	TGTGCCAGCAGTAAGACTAGCGGGAGAACAGATACGCAGTATTTT	CASSKTSGRTDTQYF
TRBV9	TRBJ2-3	many	.	TGTGCCAGCAGCTTCGGACCCGGGTTCACAGATACGCAGTATTTT	CASSFGPGFTDTQYF
TRBV6-1	TRBJ1-6	medium-sized	.	TGTGCCAGCACCCCGGGGAGAGGCTATAATAATTCACCCCTCCACTTT	CASTPGRGYNNSPLHF
TRBV29-1	TRBJ2-3	few	TRBD2	TGTAGCGTTAGCGGGAGCACATATACGCAGTATTTT	CSVSGSTYTQYF
TRBV7-9	TRBJ2-7	.	.	TGTGCCAGCAGCTTAAACCAGATCTACGAGCAGTACTTC	CASSLNQIYEQYF
TRBV6-5	TRBJ1-2	few	TRBD1	TGTGCCAGCAGTTACTCCTGGAGACAGGGGGGTCATGGCTACACCTTC	CASSYSWRQGGHGYTF
TRBV4-1	TRBJ2-7	medium-sized	.	TGCGCCAGCAGCCCGTCGCTCGACGAAGTCTACGAGCAGTACTTC	CASSPSLDEVYEQYF
TRBV20-1	TRBJ2-3	.	.	TGCAGTGCTAGCAGGGCAGATACGCAGTATTTT	CSASRADTQYF
TRBV20-1	TRBJ2-7	.	.	TGCAGTGCTAGTCCGGGCCAGCCCTACGAGCAGTACTTC	CSASPGQPYEQYF
TRBV5-1	TRBJ2-1	once	TRBD2	TGCGCCAGCAGCTATAGCGGGAGTAGGAACAATGAGCAGTTCTTC	CASSYSGSRNNEQFF
TRBV20-1	TRBJ2-1	many	TRBD2	TGCAGTCTCGAGGGGTCTAGCGGGGATCGCCGAAATGAGCAGTTCTTC	CSLEGSSGDRRNEQFF
TRBV6-2/TRBV6-3	TRBJ2-3	medium-sized	TRBD1	TGTGCCAGCAGTTACGGACAGGACCCCACAGATACGCAGTATTTT	CASSYGQDPTDTQYF
TRBV27	TRBJ1-2	few	.	TGTGCCAGCAGCTTCCGGAGGGGGGCTAACTATGGCTACACCTTC	CASSFRRGANYGYTF
TRBV4-1	TRBJ2-7	.	.	TGCGCCAGCAGCCAAGGGGTAGCTGCCTACGAGCAGTACTTC	CASSQGVAAYEQYF
TRBV3-1	TRBJ2-3	medium-sized	TRBD2	TGTGCCAGCAGCCAGGAACTAGCGGGAGCACCAGATACGCAGTATTTT	CASSQELAGAPDTQYF
TRBV10-2	TRBJ1-3	few	.	TGCGCCAGCAGTGAATACCCCCTCGGGGTCCTTTCTGACTCTGGAAACATCATATATTTT	CASSEYPLGVLSDSGNIIYF
TRBV12-3/TRBV12-4	TRBJ2-3	few	.	TGTGCCAGCAGTTTAAGAGGGGGGGGTGATACGCAGTATTTT	CASSLRGGGDTQYF
TRBV6-1	TRBJ2-4	medium-sized	.	TGTGCCAGCAGTGAAATTTGGGACGCCAGCTTC	CASSEIWDASF
TRBV6-1	TRBJ1-2	medium-sized	.	TGTGCCAGCAGTTTCCGGGACCTCTATGGCTACACCTTC	CASSFRDLYGYTF
TRBV6-1	TRBJ2-7	.	TRBD1	TGTGCCAGCAAACGACAGGGAAACTCCTACGAGCAGTACTTC	CASKRQGNSYEQYF
TRBV4-1	TRBJ2-7	.	TRBD1	TGCGCCAGCAGCCAAGCAGGGACAGGTGCTCACTACGAGCAGTACTTC	CASSQAGTGAHYEQYF
TRBV2	TRBJ2-7	few	TRBD1	TGTGCCAGCAGTGGATCCGGGACAGGTACCCGCGAGCAGTACTTC	CASSGSGTGTREQYF